This T cell receptor (beta chain) was sequenced in a study of blood T cells in healthy people across ages. It was with a sample-barcoded 5' primer and a J-beta primer mix that a second PCR of about 6 to 12 cycles was run. A single record per CDR3 protein comes from TCRdb applying MiXCR to the 5' RACE reads. In the table there are approximately 760,000 distinct CDR3 sequences, roughly 25% of which are singletons. The sample also formed part of further work on T cells of mothers and their children.

This receptor was taken from a boy younger than 18 in good health. Sequencing used blood.

The CDR3 DNA reads as TGTGCCAGCAGCTTGGCGCGCCAGGGAAACACCGGGGAGCTGTTTTTT. It codes for CASSLARQGNTGELFF. The chain joins TRBV5-5 to TRBJ2-2; possibly TRBD1 for D (5 bases). The CDR3 runs 16 residues. Germline CDR1 SGHKS, CDR2 YYEKEE (reference sequence). The ends were cut back, 0 bases at V and 2 bases at J, with 11 bases in the middle.